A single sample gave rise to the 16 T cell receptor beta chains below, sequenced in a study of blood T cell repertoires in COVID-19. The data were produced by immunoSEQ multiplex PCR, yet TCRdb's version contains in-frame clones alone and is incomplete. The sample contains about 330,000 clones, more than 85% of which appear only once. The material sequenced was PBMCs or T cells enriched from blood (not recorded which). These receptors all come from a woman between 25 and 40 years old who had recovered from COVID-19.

The CDR3 region has the DNA TGCAGTGAGCTTCGATCCACTGAAGCTTTCTTT. This encodes CSELRSTEAFF. The J gene is TRBJ1-1, the V gene TRBV20-1; D gene unclear. This CDR3 is built from 11 residues. V dropped 7 bases and J dropped 4 bases, with 10 bases sitting between them. The germline CDR1 and CDR2 sequences are DFQATT and SNEGSKA (reference sequence).

The CDR3 sequence is CASSTRGENTEAFF. CDR3 bases: TGCGCCAGCAGCACTCGGGGGGAGAACACTGAAGCTTTCTTT. The V and J genes are TRBV5-1 and TRBJ1-1; possibly TRBD1 for D (5 bases). V was pared by 4 bases and J by 1 base, with 11 bases between. The CDR3 sequence is 14 residues long. The germline gives CDR1 SGHRS, CDR2 YFSETQ. The full variable domain, in which reference TRBV5-1 and TRBJ1-1 provide the parts outside the CDR3, is KAGVTQTPRYLIKTRGQQVTLSCSPISGHRSVSWYQQTPGQGLQFLFEYFSETQRNKGNFPGRFSGRQFSNSRSEMNVSTLELGDSALYLCASSTRGENTEAFFGQGTRLTVV.

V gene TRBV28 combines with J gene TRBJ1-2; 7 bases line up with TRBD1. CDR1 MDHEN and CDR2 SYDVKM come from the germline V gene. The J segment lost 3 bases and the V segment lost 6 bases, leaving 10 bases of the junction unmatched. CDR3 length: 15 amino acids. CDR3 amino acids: CASSANQGGYYGYTF. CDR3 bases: TGTGCCAGCAGCGCTAACCAGGGGGGATACTATGGCTACACCTTC.

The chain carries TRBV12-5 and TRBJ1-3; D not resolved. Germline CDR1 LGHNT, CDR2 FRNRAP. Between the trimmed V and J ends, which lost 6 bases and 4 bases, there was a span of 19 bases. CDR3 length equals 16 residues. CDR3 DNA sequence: TGTGCTAGTGGACCCGGGGTGCCTAGCCCAGGAAACACCATATATTTT. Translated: CASGPGVPSPGNTIYF.

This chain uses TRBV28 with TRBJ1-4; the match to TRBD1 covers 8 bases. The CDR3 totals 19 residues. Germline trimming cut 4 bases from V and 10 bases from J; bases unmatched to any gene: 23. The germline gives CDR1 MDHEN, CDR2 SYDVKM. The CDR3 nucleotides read TGTGCCAGCAGTTCGCCGGACAGGGCGGGCTGGTACCCCCGAGGAAAACTGTTTTTT. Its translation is CASSSPDRAGWYPRGKLFF. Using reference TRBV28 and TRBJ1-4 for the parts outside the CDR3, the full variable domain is DVKVTQSSRYLVKRTGEKVFLECVQDMDHENMFWYRQDPGLGLRLIYFSYDVKMKEKGDIPEGYSVSREKKERFSLILESASTNQTSMYLCASSSPDRAGWYPRGKLFFGSGTQLSVL.

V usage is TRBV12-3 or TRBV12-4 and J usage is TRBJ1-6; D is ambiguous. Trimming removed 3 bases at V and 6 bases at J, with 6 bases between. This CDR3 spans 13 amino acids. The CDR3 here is CASSLGSNSPLHF. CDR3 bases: TGTGCCAGCAGTTTGGGGAGTAATTCACCCCTCCACTTT.

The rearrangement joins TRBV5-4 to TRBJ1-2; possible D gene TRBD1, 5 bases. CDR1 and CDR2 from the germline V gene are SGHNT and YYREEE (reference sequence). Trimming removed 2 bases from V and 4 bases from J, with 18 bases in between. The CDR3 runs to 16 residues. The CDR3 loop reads CASSFRAAGRGYGYTF. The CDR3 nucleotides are TGTGCCAGCAGCTTTCGCGCGGCTGGGAGGGGCTATGGCTACACCTTC.

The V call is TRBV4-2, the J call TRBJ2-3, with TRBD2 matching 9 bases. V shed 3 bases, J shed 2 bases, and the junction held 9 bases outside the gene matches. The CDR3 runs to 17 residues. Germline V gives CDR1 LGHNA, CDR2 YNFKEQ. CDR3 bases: TGTGCCAGCAGCCAGACCCTTGGCGGGGGGGCCACAGATACGCAGTATTTT. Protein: CASSQTLGGGATDTQYF.

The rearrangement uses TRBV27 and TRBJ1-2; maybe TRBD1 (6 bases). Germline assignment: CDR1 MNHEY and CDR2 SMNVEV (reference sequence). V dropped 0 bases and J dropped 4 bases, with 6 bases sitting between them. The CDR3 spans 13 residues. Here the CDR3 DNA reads TGTGCCAGCAGTTTATCGGGGGCCTATGGCTACACCTTC. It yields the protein CASSLSGAYGYTF.

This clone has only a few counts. The CDR3 DNA reads TGTGCCAGCAGCTTACAGGGGGGGCGGGATCAGCCCCAGCATTTT. It codes for CASSLQGGRDQPQHF. The chain combines TRBV5-5 with TRBJ1-5, with 8 bases lining up with TRBD1. The CDR3 extends over 15 amino acids. From germline, CDR1 is SGHKS and CDR2 YYEKEE (reference sequence). Germline trimming cut 2 bases from V and 5 bases from J; bases unmatched to any gene: 6. The complete variable domain, with remaining parts taken from reference TRBV5-5 and TRBJ1-5, reads DAGVTQSPTHLIKTRGQQVTLRCSPISGHKSVSWYQQVLGQGPQFIFQYYEKEERGRGNFPDRFSARQFPNYSSELNVNALLLGDSALYLCASSLQGGRDQPQHFGDGTRLSIL.

The CDR3 here is CASSSITGAELFF. The CDR3 coding sequence is TGTGCCAGCAGTTCGATTACAGGGGCGGAACTGTTTTTT. This chain joins TRBV27 and TRBJ1-4, with 7 bases fitting TRBD1. Germline V gives CDR1 MNHEY, CDR2 SMNVEV (reference sequence). The CDR3 extends over 13 amino acids. Trimming removed 4 bases from V and 12 bases from J; junction bases left unmatched: 8.

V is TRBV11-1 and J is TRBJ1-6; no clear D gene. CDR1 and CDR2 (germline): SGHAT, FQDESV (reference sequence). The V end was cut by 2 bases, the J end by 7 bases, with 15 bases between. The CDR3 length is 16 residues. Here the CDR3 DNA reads TGTGCCAGCAGCTTAAGGCTCGGAGGCGGAAATTCACCCCTCCACTTT. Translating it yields CASSLRLGGGNSPLHF.

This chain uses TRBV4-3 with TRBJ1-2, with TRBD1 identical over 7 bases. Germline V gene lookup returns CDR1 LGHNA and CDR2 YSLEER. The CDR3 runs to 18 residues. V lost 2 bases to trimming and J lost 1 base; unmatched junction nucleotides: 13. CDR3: CASSQKLPPGTDNYGYTF. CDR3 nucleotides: TGCGCCAGCAGCCAAAAGCTCCCCCCCGGGACAGATAACTATGGCTACACCTTC.

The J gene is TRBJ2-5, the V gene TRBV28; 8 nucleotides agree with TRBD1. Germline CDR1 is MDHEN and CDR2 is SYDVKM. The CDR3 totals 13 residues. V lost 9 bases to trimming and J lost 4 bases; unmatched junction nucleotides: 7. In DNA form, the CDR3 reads TGTGCCAGTAATGGACAGGGCGTAGAGACCCAGTACTTC. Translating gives CASNGQGVETQYF.

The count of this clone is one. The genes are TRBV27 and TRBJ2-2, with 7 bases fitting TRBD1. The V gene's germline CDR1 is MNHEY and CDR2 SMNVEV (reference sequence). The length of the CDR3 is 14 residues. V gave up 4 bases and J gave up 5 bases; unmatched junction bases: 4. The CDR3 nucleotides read TGTGCCAGCAGTTCTGTGACAGGGACCGGGGAGCTGTTTTTT. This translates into CASSSVTGTGELFF.

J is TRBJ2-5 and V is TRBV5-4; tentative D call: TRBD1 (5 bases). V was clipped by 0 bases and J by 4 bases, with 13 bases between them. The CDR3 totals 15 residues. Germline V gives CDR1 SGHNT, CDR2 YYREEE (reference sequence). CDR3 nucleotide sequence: TGTGCCAGCAGCTTGGCCAACGGTAGGGGAGAGACCCAGTACTTC. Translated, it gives CASSLANGRGETQYF.